This TCR beta chain derives from a study of blood T cell repertoires in COVID-19. Study context: From T cells, B-cell-depleted T cells, or PBMCs came the material, which was cDNA or gDNA.

Measured with immunoSEQ multiplex PCR; TCRdb has only the in-frame clones, and not every one. The sample records hundreds of thousands of clones, over 75% being singletons. This CDR3 region has 19 residues. The genes are TRBV21-1 and TRBJ1-1. TRBV21-1 is tagged as a pseudogene. Source material: PBMCs or T cells enriched from blood (not recorded which). This TCR derives from a man aged 18 to 30 who had recovered from COVID-19. The CDR3 here is CASSKVWKSREGMCTEAFF. CDR3 DNA sequence: TGTGCCAGCAGCAAAGTATGGAAGTCGAGGGAGGGTATGTGCACTGAAGCTTTCTTT.